This is a list of T cell receptor beta chains from one sample in a study of Ad26.COV2.S vaccination and SARS-CoV-2 variants. TCRdb's copy holds only in-frame clones and misses some; the assay was immunoSEQ multiplex PCR. Here the sample spans about 400,000 clones, approximately 87% being singletons. The starting material was peripheral blood, obtained in a trial of Ad26.COV2.S vaccine versus placebo. The receptors here all came from a person aged 18-60 years who received the Ad26.COV2.S COVID-19 vaccine or a placebo. CDR3s include the opening cysteine and the closing phenylalanine or tryptophan. A D gene is named only where the DNA matches it firmly. Only some rows state a clone size, as once, few, many or a class for expanded clones.

16	NA	NA	TRBV7-2	TRBJ1-6	CASSEAGALANSPLHF	TGTGCCAGCTCCGAGGCGGGGGCGCTCGCCAATTCACCCCTCCACTTT
14	NA	NA	TRBV4-1	TRBJ1-2	CASRRGAGNYGYTF	TGCGCCAGCAGGCGGGGGGCAGGTAACTATGGCTACACCTTC
16	NA	NA	TRBV4-1	TRBJ2-2	CASSRFGADSPGELFF	TGCGCCAGCAGCCGGTTTGGGGCAGACTCCCCCGGGGAGCTGTTTTTT
14	NA	NA	TRBV10-1	TRBJ2-3	CASNAGGVTDTQYF	TGCGCCAGCAATGCCGGAGGGGTGACGGATACGCAGTATTTT
16	TRBD1	NA	TRBV24-1	TRBJ2-3	CATSDSPTGVADTQYF	TGTGCCACCAGTGATTCGCCGACAGGGGTAGCAGATACGCAGTATTTT
13	NA	once	TRBV28	TRBJ1-4	CASSFRGSIKLFF	TGTGCCAGCAGTTTTCGAGGATCGATAAAACTGTTTTTT
17	TRBD1	NA	TRBV11-3	TRBJ2-4	CASSPGTARGAKNIQYF	TGTGCCAGCAGCCCGGGGACAGCAAGAGGAGCCAAAAACATTCAGTACTTC
15	TRBD1	NA	TRBV7-2	TRBJ1-2	CASSLEGQRSHGYTF	TGTGCCAGCAGCTTGGAGGGACAGAGATCCCATGGCTACACCTTC
15	TRBD2	NA	TRBV7-2	TRBJ2-3	CASSFVAGPTDTQYF	TGTGCCAGCAGCTTCGTAGCGGGACCCACAGATACGCAGTATTTT
15	TRBD1	NA	TRBV5-1	TRBJ1-1	CASSLTGGWNTEAFF	TGCGCCAGCAGCTTGACAGGGGGCTGGAACACTGAAGCTTTCTTT
15	NA	NA	TRBV19	TRBJ2-7	CASSIDLGTPYEQYF	TGTGCCAGTAGTATAGATTTGGGGACCCCCTACGAGCAGTACTTC
15	NA	NA	TRBV7-2	TRBJ2-4	CASSLVGLAKNIQYF	TGTGCCAGCAGCTTAGTGGGGCTAGCCAAAAACATTCAGTACTTC
16	NA	NA	TRBV5-1	TRBJ2-5	CASSLLTTGIGETQYF	TGCGCCAGCAGCTTGTTAACCACAGGGATAGGAGAGACCCAGTACTTC
14	TRBD2	NA	TRBV11-3	TRBJ2-2	CASSLRGDTGELFF	TGTGCCAGCAGCTTACGGGGGGACACCGGGGAGCTGTTTTTT
16	NA	NA	TRBV6-6	TRBJ2-7	CASSYTRREEIDEQYF	TGTGCCAGCAGTTACACTAGACGGGAAGAAATCGACGAGCAGTACTTC
17	TRBD1	NA	TRBV6-2/TRBV6-3	TRBJ2-7	CASSPGQGRYLAYEQYF	TGTGCCAGCAGCCCGGGACAGGGTAGGTACCTTGCCTACGAGCAGTACTTC
15	NA	once	TRBV27	TRBJ2-7	CASSLGYRLVNEQYF	TGTGCCAGCAGTTTAGGATACCGGCTAGTCAACGAGCAGTACTTC
16	TRBD1	NA	TRBV4-3	TRBJ1-4	CASSQELGQGHEKLFF	TGCGCCAGCAGCCAAGAACTGGGACAGGGGCATGAAAAACTGTTTTTT
13	TRBD1	NA	TRBV6-5	TRBJ1-1	CASSSRGRTEAFF	TGTGCCAGCAGTTCCAGGGGGAGGACTGAAGCTTTCTTT
16	TRBD2	NA	TRBV25-1	TRBJ2-2	CASSKGSGGNTGELFF	TGTGCCAGCAGTAAGGGTAGCGGGGGGAACACCGGGGAGCTGTTTTTT
15	NA	NA	TRBV6-5	TRBJ2-7	CASSYSFRASYEQYF	TGTGCCAGCAGTTACTCGTTCAGGGCCTCCTACGAGCAGTACTTC
12	NA	NA	TRBV10-3	TRBJ2-7	CAISDEAYEQYF	TGTGCCATCAGTGACGAAGCCTACGAGCAGTACTTC
19	TRBD1	NA	TRBV3-1/TRBV3-2	TRBJ1-4	CASSQYNRGPRVGNEKLFF	TGTGCCAGCAGCCAATATAACAGGGGCCCCCGGGTGGGTAATGAAAAACTGTTTTTT
14	NA	NA	TRBV3-1/TRBV3-2	TRBJ1-4	CASSQGVRNEKLFF	TGTGCCAGCAGCCAAGGGGTTCGTAATGAAAAACTGTTTTTT
16	TRBD1	NA	TRBV2	TRBJ1-4	CASSPEDRAPNEKLFF	TGTGCCAGCAGTCCCGAAGACAGGGCACCTAATGAAAAACTGTTTTTT
17	TRBD2	NA	TRBV27	TRBJ2-1	CASSFPTSGGPYNEQFF	TGTGCCAGCAGTTTTCCGACTAGCGGGGGCCCCTACAATGAGCAGTTCTTC
13	NA	NA	TRBV3-1/TRBV3-2	TRBJ1-1	CASSPPGDTEAFF	TGTGCCAGCAGCCCACCCGGAGACACTGAAGCTTTCTTT
13	NA	NA	TRBV7-3	TRBJ2-3	CASRRGNWDTQYF	TGTGCCAGCAGACGGGGGAACTGGGATACGCAGTATTTT